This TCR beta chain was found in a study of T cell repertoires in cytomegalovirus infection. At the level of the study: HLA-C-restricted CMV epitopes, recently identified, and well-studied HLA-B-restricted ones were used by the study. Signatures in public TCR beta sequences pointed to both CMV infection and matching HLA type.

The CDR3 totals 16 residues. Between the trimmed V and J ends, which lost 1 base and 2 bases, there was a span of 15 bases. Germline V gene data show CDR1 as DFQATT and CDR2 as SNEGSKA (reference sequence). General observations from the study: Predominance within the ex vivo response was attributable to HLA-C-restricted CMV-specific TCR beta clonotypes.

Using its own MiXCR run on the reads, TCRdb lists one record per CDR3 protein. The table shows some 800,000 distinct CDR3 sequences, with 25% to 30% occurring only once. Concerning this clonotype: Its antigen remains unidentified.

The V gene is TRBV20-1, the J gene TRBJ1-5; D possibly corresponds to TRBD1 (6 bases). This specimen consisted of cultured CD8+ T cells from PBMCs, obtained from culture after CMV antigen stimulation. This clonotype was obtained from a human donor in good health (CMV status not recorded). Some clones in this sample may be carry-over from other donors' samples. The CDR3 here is CSARGSGAEGNQPQHF. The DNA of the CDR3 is TGCAGTGCTAGAGGATCAGGGGCAGAGGGCAATCAGCCCCAGCATTTT.